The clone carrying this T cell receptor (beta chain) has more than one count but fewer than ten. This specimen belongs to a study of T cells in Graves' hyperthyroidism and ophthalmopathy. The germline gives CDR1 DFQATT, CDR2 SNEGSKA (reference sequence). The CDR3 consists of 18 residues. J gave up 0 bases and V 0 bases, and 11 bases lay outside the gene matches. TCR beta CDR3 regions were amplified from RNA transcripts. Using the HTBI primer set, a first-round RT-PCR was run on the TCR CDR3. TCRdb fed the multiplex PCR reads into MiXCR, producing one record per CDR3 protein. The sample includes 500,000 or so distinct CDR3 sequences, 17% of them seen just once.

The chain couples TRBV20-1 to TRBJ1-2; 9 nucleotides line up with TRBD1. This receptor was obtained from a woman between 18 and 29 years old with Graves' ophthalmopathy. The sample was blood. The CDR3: CSAREKPGQGQTNYGYTF. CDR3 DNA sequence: TGCAGTGCTAGAGAGAAACCGGGACAGGGCCAAACTAACTATGGCTACACCTTC.